Listed here are 27 T cell receptor beta chains from one sample, sequenced in a study of OX40 agonist ivuxolimab in advanced cancers. The library was built by means of the immunoSEQ multiplex PCR assay. In its TCRdb copy, this immuneACCESS table keeps in-frame sequences only and misses some clones. Where compared with another copy, unresolved V genes explain less than half of these, and the others have no known cause. This sample gives 15,000 to 20,000 clones in total; over 60% of them show up just once. The ten largest clones capture 46% of the sample. The sequencing here drew on CD4+ or CD8+ T cells sorted from blood, taken in a trial of the OX40 agonist ivuxolimab. The source of these receptors is an adult with an advanced solid tumor such as melanoma, head and neck, liver or kidney cancer.

As regards this clone: The same CDR3 can be traced to other DNA sequences in this sample. The genes are TRBV29-1 and TRBJ1-1; no clear D gene. The CDR3 length is 12 residues. Looked up from germline, CDR1 is SQVTM and CDR2 is ANQGSEA. With 5 bases removed from V and 0 bases from J, the gap between germline ends came to 7 bases. CDR3 bases: TGCAGCGTTCGACCGATGAACACTGAAGCTTTCTTT. This gives the protein CSVRPMNTEAFF.

The V gene is TRBV7-9, the J gene TRBJ2-7; TRBD1 matches at 8 bases. The CDR3 runs 14 residues. Germline V gene data show CDR1 as SEHNR and CDR2 as FQNEAQ (reference sequence). The trim removed 5 bases at V and 1 base at J, leaving 4 bases unmatched. DNA for the CDR3: TGTGCCAGCAGCCACCGGGACAGGTCCTACGAGCAGTACTTC. It is translated as CASSHRDRSYEQYF.

The chain has TRBV7-9 and TRBJ1-2; D remains unclear. The CDR3 loop spans 15 amino acids. Germline V lookup: CDR1 SEHNR, CDR2 FQNEAQ (reference sequence). V gave up 1 base and J gave up 6 bases, with 15 bases separating them. Written as DNA, the CDR3 is TGTGCCAGCAGCTTAGTGGCAGGTGTTTACGATGGCTACACCTTC. This sequence encodes CASSLVAGVYDGYTF.

V gene TRBV6-5 combines with J gene TRBJ2-5; either TRBD1 or TRBD2 may fit D (6 bases each). The germline CDR1 and CDR2 sequences are MNHEY and SVGAGI. Trimming took off 0 bases at V and 2 bases at J, with 10 bases between the two ends. CDR3 size: 15 residues. CDR3 in amino acids: CASSYSGGQQETQYF. The CDR3, as DNA: TGTGCCAGCAGTTACTCGGGGGGCCAGCAAGAGACCCAGTACTTC.

This chain joins TRBV7-6 and TRBJ2-1; TRBD1 matches 10 bases. V gave up 1 base and J gave up 6 bases; unmatched junction bases: 3. Looked up from germline, CDR1 is SGHVS and CDR2 is FNYEAQ. The CDR3 covers 15 residues. The CDR3 region is CASSLGQGAGNEQFF. The CDR3 coding sequence is TGTGCCAGCAGCTTAGGACAGGGGGCAGGCAATGAGCAGTTCTTC.

V gene TRBV5-5 combines with J gene TRBJ2-5, with D unclear. V lost 4 bases, J lost 6 bases, and 19 bases lay in between. Germline values: CDR1 SGHKS, CDR2 YYEKEE (reference sequence). The CDR3 extends over 15 amino acids. The DNA of the CDR3 is TGTGCCAGCAGCATTGCAGGAGAGGCAACGCAGACCCAGTACTTC. It translates to CASSIAGEATQTQYF.

This clone was counted only a few times. The rearrangement uses TRBV15 and TRBJ1-5; no clear D gene. Germline assignment: CDR1 LNHNV and CDR2 YYDKDF (reference sequence). The CDR3 has 13 residues. Trimming left V 4 bases short and J 3 bases short, with 7 bases between. For the CDR3, the DNA is TGTGCCACCAGCACGGGGTACAATCAGCCCCAGCATTTT. Protein product: CATSTGYNQPQHF.

The CDR3 loop is CATSIRQANLHEAFF. In DNA, the CDR3 is TGTGCCACCAGCATCCGACAGGCAAACCTTCATGAAGCTTTCTTT. The rearrangement joins TRBV15 to TRBJ1-1; tentative D call: TRBD1 (6 bases). V was cut by 4 bases and J by 7 bases, with 19 bases left in between. CDR3 length: 15 residues. Germline V lookup: CDR1 LNHNV, CDR2 YYDKDF (reference sequence).

This chain connects TRBV7-2 to TRBJ1-2, with 7 positions matching TRBD1. Germline loops: CDR1 SGHTA, CDR2 FQGNSA. The CDR3 consists of 13 residues. The J segment lost 4 bases and the V segment lost 2 bases, leaving 1 base of the junction unmatched. The CDR3 bases are TGTGCCAGCAGCTTACGACAGGGCTATGGCTACACCTTC. Amino acids: CASSLRQGYGYTF.

This clone was seen a few times. The V gene is TRBV7-9, the J gene TRBJ1-2, with D possibly being TRBD1 (5 bases). Deletions cut 5 bases from V and 5 bases from J, with 12 bases between. CDR3 length: 13 residues. Germline assignment: CDR1 SEHNR and CDR2 FQNEAQ (reference sequence). The CDR3 DNA reads TGTGCCAGCAGCCCGCTGGACAAGTATGGCTACACCTTC. It encodes CASSPLDKYGYTF.

This clone rates as medium-sized. V is TRBV9 and J is TRBJ2-1; 10 bases align to TRBD1. The junction had 5 bases not matched to a gene; V was cut back by 1 base and J by 4 bases. CDR1 is SGDLS and CDR2 is YYNGEE in the germline V gene. The CDR3 is made up of 16 amino acids. This CDR3 is CASSVRDRGIYNEQFF. In DNA form, the CDR3 reads TGTGCCAGCAGCGTAAGGGACAGGGGTATTTACAATGAGCAGTTCTTC.

The chain couples TRBV27 to TRBJ2-1; the D is unclear. The CDR3 contains 14 residues. Trimming pared 4 bases from V and 2 bases from J, leaving 9 bases between. Germline V gene sequence: CDR1 MNHEY, CDR2 SMNVEV (reference sequence). The CDR3 protein is CASSSTYTYNEQFF. The DNA of the CDR3 is TGTGCCAGCAGTTCGACATACACCTACAATGAGCAGTTCTTC.

The V and J genes are TRBV6-5 and TRBJ2-7; a weak D match, TRBD2 (6 bases). Germline assignment: CDR1 MNHEY and CDR2 SVGAGI. Trimming took off 0 bases at V and 5 bases at J, with 8 bases between the two ends. This CDR3 has 13 amino acids. CDR3 sequence: CASSYSWGDEQYF. The CDR3 bases are TGTGCCAGCAGTTACTCGTGGGGGGACGAGCAGTACTTC.

The J gene is TRBJ2-5, the V gene TRBV25-1; 9 nucleotides line up with TRBD2. Trimming took 0 bases from V and 3 from J; bases not matched to a gene: 11. This CDR3 region has 18 residues. The germline CDR1 and CDR2 sequences are MGHDK and SYGVNS. CDR3 bases: TGTGCCAGCAGTGAATACGTCGGTCTAGCGGGGCGAAAAGAGACCCAGTACTTC. It translates to CASSEYVGLAGRKETQYF.

This rearrangement joins TRBV11-2 to TRBJ2-1, with 7 nucleotides matching TRBD1. This CDR3 is built from 17 residues. Looked up from germline, CDR1 is SGHAT and CDR2 is FQNNGV. V dropped 1 base and J dropped 2; count of bases not matched to a gene: 8. For the CDR3, the DNA is TGTGCCAGCAGCTTAGGAGAGACAGGGATAACCTACAATGAGCAGTTCTTC. Its translation is CASSLGETGITYNEQFF.

The chain carries TRBV6-1 and TRBJ2-5; TRBD2 matches 7 bases. With V trimmed by 0 bases and J by 1 base, 5 bases remained unmatched. The CDR3 is 16 residues long. The germline V gene encodes CDR1 MNHNS and CDR2 SASEGT. CDR3 coding DNA: TGTGCCAGCAGTGAAGCTCAGGGCGGGGGCCAAGAGACCCAGTACTTC. Amino acids: CASSEAQGGGQETQYF.

This sequence joins TRBV5-1 and TRBJ2-7, with unresolved D. Germline V gene data show CDR1 as SGHRS and CDR2 as YFSETQ. Trimming pared 0 bases from V and 2 bases from J, leaving 9 bases between. CDR3 length equals 14 residues. The CDR3 loop is CASSLGSGTYEQYF. DNA for the CDR3: TGCGCCAGCAGCTTGGGGTCCGGAACCTACGAGCAGTACTTC.

The chain links TRBV7-9 to TRBJ2-7; no clear D gene. Trimming left V 5 bases short and J 4 bases short, with 9 bases between. The CDR3 length is 12 residues. Looked up from germline, CDR1 is SEHNR and CDR2 is FQNEAQ (reference sequence). CDR3 sequence: CASSPGKYEQYF. The CDR3 coding sequence is TGTGCCAGCAGCCCCGGTAAATACGAGCAGTACTTC.

The chain is built from TRBV7-9 and TRBJ2-5; D gene uncertain. Germline V CDR1 and CDR2: SEHNR, FQNEAQ (reference sequence). V was shortened by 5 bases and J by 4 bases, with 14 bases between the two germline ends. CDR3 length: 14 amino acids. For the CDR3, the DNA is TGTGCCAGCAGCGCCAGGAGAAGTGGAGAGACCCAGTACTTC. Amino acids: CASSARRSGETQYF.

This chain links TRBV2 with TRBJ1-1, with TRBD1 matching over 9 bases. The V segment lost 7 bases and the J segment 5 bases; nucleotides outside the gene matches: 8. The CDR3 spans 14 residues. Germline V gene data show CDR1 as SNHLY and CDR2 as FYNNEI. In DNA form, the CDR3 reads TGTGCCAGCACCGCGGGACAGGGTTGGACTGAAGCTTTCTTT. It specifies CASTAGQGWTEAFF.

The chain carries TRBV5-1 and TRBJ2-1; D is unclear. The CDR3 spans 12 residues. Trimming removed 5 bases from V and 3 bases from J, with 6 bases in between. Germline-derived CDR1 and CDR2 are SGHRS and YFSETQ. CDR3 bases: TGCGCCAGCAGTCCGAACTACAATGAGCAGTTCTTC. It translates to CASSPNYNEQFF.

The DNA for the CDR3 is TGTGCCAGCAGTGACACAACAGGGGGCGGTGGGGCCAACGTCCTGACTTTC. This translates into CASSDTTGGGGANVLTF. The chain is built from TRBV6-4 and TRBJ2-6, with 9 positions matching TRBD1. The CDR3 sequence is 17 residues long. Trimming cost V 2 bases and J 3 bases; bases outside gene matches: 5. CDR1 and CDR2 (germline): MRHNA, SNTAGT.

V is TRBV7-9 and J is TRBJ1-1; D gene uncertain. Trimming took off 5 bases at V and 3 bases at J, with 10 bases between the two ends. Germline values: CDR1 SEHNR, CDR2 FQNEAQ (reference sequence). The CDR3 loop spans 13 amino acids. CDR3 nucleotide sequence: TGTGCCAGCAGCCCCCCCCTCGACACTGAAGCTTTCTTT. As protein: CASSPPLDTEAFF.

The chain recombines TRBV5-1 with TRBJ2-7; no clear D gene. The CDR3 is 15 amino acids. V was trimmed by 0 bases and J by 3 bases, leaving 13 bases between them. Germline V gene data show CDR1 as SGHRS and CDR2 as YFSETQ. The CDR3 sequence is CASSLAFNTNYEQYF. CDR3 DNA: TGCGCCAGCAGCTTGGCTTTTAACACTAACTACGAGCAGTACTTC.

In this sample, this clone turned up a few times. The J gene is TRBJ2-7, the V gene TRBV27; 10 bases are shared with TRBD2. The CDR3 is 15 residues long. With V trimmed by 2 bases and J by 3 bases, 4 bases remained unmatched. Germline V lookup: CDR1 MNHEY, CDR2 SMNVEV (reference sequence). The CDR3 nucleotides are TGTGCCAGCAGTTTAGGGCTAGCGGGAGTCTACGAGCAGTACTTC. This encodes CASSLGLAGVYEQYF.

This clone is termed medium-sized. CDR3 bases: TGTGCCAGCAGCGCCTCACTAGCGGGCGATTCCTACGAGCAGTACTTC. This translates into CASSASLAGDSYEQYF. This rearrangement joins TRBV9 to TRBJ2-7, with 9 bases aligning to TRBD2. The CDR3 spans 16 residues. V shed 3 bases, J shed 1 base, and the junction held 8 bases outside the gene matches. The germline gives CDR1 SGDLS, CDR2 YYNGEE.

This chain joins TRBV5-1 and TRBJ1-2; D unresolved. V was shortened by 3 bases and J by 8 bases, with 14 bases between the two germline ends. Per the germline V gene, CDR1 is SGHRS and CDR2 is YFSETQ. This CDR3 has 13 residues. Here the CDR3 reads CASSWDKTWGYTF. In nucleotides, the CDR3 is TGCGCCAGCAGCTGGGATAAGACATGGGGCTACACCTTC.